Listed below are T cell receptor beta chains from one sample, sequenced in a study of siplizumab effects on memory and regulatory T cells. Repertoires were generated with immunoSEQ multiplex PCR, while TCRdb's copy carries only in-frame clones and drops some. Of about 40,000 clones in the sample, roughly 90% were seen once. The sample comprised naive CD4+ T cells sorted from blood. Receptors originate from a human donor in good health. The CDR3 runs from the conserved cysteine through the conserved F or W. The D gene is left open where the match is weak. Rows give clone size only sometimes, using once, few, many, or a class for an expanded clone.

j_call | d_call | clone_size | v_call | cdr3_nt | cdr3_aa
TRBJ2-3 | - | - | TRBV30 | TGTGCCTGGAGTGTAGACGCTCACCGAGATACGCAGTATTTT | CAWSVDAHRDTQYF
TRBJ2-7 | - | - | TRBV11-2 | TGTGCCAGCAGCTTGGACAGATTCTACGAGCAGTACTTC | CASSLDRFYEQYF
TRBJ2-7 | TRBD1 | - | TRBV27 | TGTGCCAGCGCCACACAGGGGAACGAGCAGTACTTC | CASATQGNEQYF
TRBJ2-5 | TRBD2 | - | TRBV6-5 | TGTGCCAGCAGACCGGGACTAGCACAAGAGACCCAGTACTTC | CASRPGLAQETQYF
TRBJ1-4 | - | - | TRBV5-3 | TGTGCCAGAAGGGTCGGGGTTGGGGGACGTCGAATATCGAATGAAAAACTGTTTTTT | CARRVGVGGRRISNEKLFF
TRBJ1-6 | TRBD1 | - | TRBV6-1 | TGTGCCAGCAGTGAATTGGAGACAGGGGGCTTCTCCTATAATTCACCCCTCCACTTT | CASSELETGGFSYNSPLHF
TRBJ1-5 | - | - | TRBV29-1 | TGCAGCGTAGGTTGGGGGAATCAGCCCCAGCATTTT | CSVGWGNQPQHF
TRBJ2-5 | - | - | TRBV5-5 | TGTGCCAGCAGCTTTACGGGGGCCTACCAAGAGACCCAGTACTTC | CASSFTGAYQETQYF
TRBJ2-3 | - | - | TRBV5-5 | TGTGCCAGCAGCTTGGCAGCGGGCACAGATACGCAGTATTTT | CASSLAAGTDTQYF
TRBJ1-1 | - | - | TRBV6-6 | TGTGCCAGCAGTTACTCGATGGGTGAAGCTTTCTTT | CASSYSMGEAFF
TRBJ1-5 | - | - | TRBV27 | TGTGCCAGCAGTTTGGCACAGGGTGGCAATCAGCCCCAGCATTTT | CASSLAQGGNQPQHF
TRBJ2-7 | - | - | TRBV21-1 | TGTGCCAGCAACGGCCGGGACCTACAGTACTTC | CASNGRDLQYF
TRBJ2-3 | - | - | TRBV6-1 | TGTGCCAGCAGTTCCGAGTTCACAGATACGCAGTATTTT | CASSSEFTDTQYF
TRBJ1-5 | - | once | TRBV7-9 | TGTGCCAGCAGCCCAAGGGGGGGAGGTAGCAATCAGCCCCAGCATTTT | CASSPRGGGSNQPQHF
TRBJ1-2 | - | - | TRBV2 | TGTGCCAGCAGTGAGGGGGGGCTCAGCGGCTACACCTTC | CASSEGGLSGYTF
TRBJ1-3 | - | - | TRBV11-2 | TGTGCCAGCAGCATAAACCCCGGAGCGGGCACCATATATTTT | CASSINPGAGTIYF
TRBJ1-2 | TRBD1 | - | TRBV13 | TGTGCCAGCAGCGTCACAGGGGCGAGCGGCTACACCTTC | CASSVTGASGYTF
TRBJ2-4 | - | - | TRBV5-6 | TGTGCCAGCAGCTTGGACAGCTATACCAAAAACATTCAGTACTTC | CASSLDSYTKNIQYF
TRBJ1-2 | - | - | TRBV9 | TGTGCCAGCAGCTCATTTACAGGGTTGGGCTACACCTTC | CASSSFTGLGYTF
TRBJ1-1 | - | - | TRBV19 | TGTGCCAGTACCGAGATAGAGGGAGGTCGGGACACTGAAGCTTTCTTT | CASTEIEGGRDTEAFF
TRBJ2-7 | - | - | TRBV30 | TGTGCCTGGAGCCGACAGTCCTACGAGCAGTACTTC | CAWSRQSYEQYF
TRBJ1-4 | - | once | TRBV6-5 | TGTGCCAGCAGTTACGGACAGAATAATGAAAAACTGTTTTTT | CASSYGQNNEKLFF
TRBJ1-3 | - | - | TRBV6-1 | TGTGCCAGCAGTGAAGCACTGACACAACACTCTGGAAACACCATATATTTT | CASSEALTQHSGNTIYF
TRBJ2-7 | TRBD1 | - | TRBV5-1 | TGCGCCAGCAGCTTGTACTCCGGGACAGGGGACGTATACGAGCAGTACTTC | CASSLYSGTGDVYEQYF
TRBJ2-7 | - | - | TRBV9 | TGTGCCAGCAGCCCGACAGACAGTACAAGCTCCTACGAGCAGTACTTC | CASSPTDSTSSYEQYF
TRBJ2-1 | TRBD2 | - | TRBV5-1 | TGCGCCAGCAGCCACCGCGGGGGATCGAGCTCCTACAATGAGCAGTTCTTC | CASSHRGGSSSYNEQFF